This is a list of T cell receptor beta chains from one sample in a study of OX40 agonist ivuxolimab in advanced cancers. Profiling relied on immunoSEQ multiplex PCR, and the TCRdb table lists in-frame clones only, not all of them. This sample yields 26,000 or so clones, of which 80% to 90% are seen a single time; approximately 19% belongs to the top ten. The sample here was CD4+ or CD8+ T cells sorted from blood, taken in a trial of the OX40 agonist ivuxolimab. The origin of the receptors is an adult with an advanced solid tumor such as melanoma, head and neck, liver or kidney cancer. The CDR3 runs from the conserved cysteine through the conserved F or W. Each record gives: V gene, J gene, CDR3 length, CDR3 protein.

v_call: TRBV7-9
j_call: TRBJ1-1
cdr3_length: 14
cdr3_aa: CASTGASGNTEAFF

v_call: TRBV14
j_call: TRBJ2-1
cdr3_length: 15
cdr3_aa: CASSQVTGGVNEQFF

v_call: TRBV5-1
j_call: TRBJ2-7
cdr3_length: 19
cdr3_aa: CASSTPAALISGAPYEQYF

v_call: TRBV5-1
j_call: TRBJ2-1
cdr3_length: 13
cdr3_aa: CASSLAGVNEQFF

v_call: TRBV29-1
j_call: TRBJ2-1
cdr3_length: 12
cdr3_aa: CSGWWGSNEQFF

v_call: TRBV29-1
j_call: TRBJ1-2
cdr3_length: 12
cdr3_aa: CSTPLGGGGYTF

v_call: TRBV6-6
j_call: TRBJ2-3
cdr3_length: 14
cdr3_aa: CASSYSMGTDTQYF

v_call: TRBV4-1
j_call: TRBJ2-1
cdr3_length: 16
cdr3_aa: CASSQAGTVPYNEQFF

v_call: TRBV6-5
j_call: TRBJ1-1
cdr3_length: 13
cdr3_aa: CASSYSENYEAFF

v_call: TRBV19
j_call: TRBJ2-3
cdr3_length: 13
cdr3_aa: CASSITDSATQYF

v_call: TRBV27
j_call: TRBJ2-1
cdr3_length: 11
cdr3_aa: CASRGGNEQFF

v_call: TRBV6-1
j_call: TRBJ2-2
cdr3_length: 15
cdr3_aa: CASSEWTGGSGELFF

v_call: TRBV7-6
j_call: TRBJ1-1
cdr3_length: 14
cdr3_aa: CASSLRVGGTEAFF

v_call: TRBV19
j_call: TRBJ2-7
cdr3_length: 15
cdr3_aa: CASSIEFGHNYEQYF

v_call: TRBV6-5
j_call: TRBJ2-7
cdr3_length: 13
cdr3_aa: CASSFRASYEQYF

v_call: TRBV14
j_call: TRBJ2-1
cdr3_length: 17
cdr3_aa: CASSQDLMDHSYNEQFF

v_call: TRBV4-1
j_call: TRBJ1-1
cdr3_length: 15
cdr3_aa: CASSQETGANTEAFF

v_call: TRBV7-6
j_call: TRBJ2-7
cdr3_length: 14
cdr3_aa: CASSPGPERHEQYF

v_call: TRBV10-3
j_call: TRBJ1-2
cdr3_length: 12
cdr3_aa: CAISWGTYGYTF

v_call: TRBV27
j_call: TRBJ2-2
cdr3_length: 13
cdr3_aa: CASSIMDTGELFF

v_call: TRBV28
j_call: TRBJ1-3
cdr3_length: 14
cdr3_aa: CASSLYGSGNTIYF

v_call: TRBV11-3
j_call: TRBJ2-3
cdr3_length: 14
cdr3_aa: CASSPASGADTQYF

v_call: TRBV6-1
j_call: TRBJ2-1
cdr3_length: 15
cdr3_aa: CASRPDWLAYNEQFF

v_call: TRBV12-5
j_call: TRBJ1-4
cdr3_length: 13
cdr3_aa: CASGSVRNEKLFF

v_call: TRBV4-3
j_call: TRBJ2-5
cdr3_length: 13
cdr3_aa: CASSQASQETQYF

v_call: TRBV5-4
j_call: TRBJ1-2
cdr3_length: 13
cdr3_aa: CASSPTGGWGYTF

v_call: TRBV7-2
j_call: TRBJ2-7
cdr3_length: 17
cdr3_aa: CASSSEGTGDNSYEQYF

v_call: TRBV6-5
j_call: TRBJ1-1
cdr3_length: 15
cdr3_aa: CASSYGTGGNSEAFF

v_call: TRBV28
j_call: TRBJ2-1
cdr3_length: 19
cdr3_aa: CASSLPGGGGRPSYNEQFF

v_call: TRBV7-2
j_call: TRBJ1-6
cdr3_length: 14
cdr3_aa: CASTSSDHNSPLHF

v_call: TRBV6-1
j_call: TRBJ2-2
cdr3_length: 11
cdr3_aa: CASTNTGELFF

v_call: TRBV7-8
j_call: TRBJ2-7
cdr3_length: 14
cdr3_aa: CASSKLAGSYEQYF

v_call: TRBV5-6
j_call: TRBJ2-7
cdr3_length: 13
cdr3_aa: CASTGAANYEQYF

v_call: TRBV7-9
j_call: TRBJ2-1
cdr3_length: 12
cdr3_aa: CASSSPKGEQFF

v_call: TRBV6-9
j_call: TRBJ1-2
cdr3_length: 13
cdr3_aa: CASSTPRNYGYTF